This T cell receptor (beta chain) was observed in a study of patients and donors after allogeneic stem cell transplantation. Using its own MiXCR run on the RT-PCR reads, TCRdb lists one record per CDR3 protein. The sample carries about 200,000 distinct CDR3 sequences, around two fifths recorded once. Germline V gives CDR1 MNHEY, CDR2 SMNVEV (reference sequence). V lost 5 bases and J lost 5, with 12 bases in between. The CDR3 extends over 13 amino acids. The chain recombines TRBV27 with TRBJ1-2; D might be TRBD1 (5 bases). Sample: blood, either unsorted or a sorted T cell fraction (not recorded which). The TCR sequence derives from a human donor who was either an allogeneic HSCT recipient or a stem cell or donor lymphocyte infusion donor (not recorded which). It is not recorded whose cells these are; they may come from a transplant donor. The CDR3 spells CASSREGNYGYTF. Here the CDR3 DNA reads TGTGCCAGCAGTCGGGAGGGGAATTATGGCTACACCTTC.